This record concerns one T cell receptor (beta chain) sequence. The antigen remains unidentified. Primers: 60 Vbeta forward and 13 Jbeta reverse. The authors' processing: There were about 86 million unique TCR beta chains by a later count, and approximately 11 million of them were shared. Measured with immunoSEQ multiplex PCR; TCRdb has only the in-frame clones, and not every one. From that table come the V and J calls and clone size; the DNA was used to work out D and trimming. Of over 60,000 clones listed, 60% to 75% are singletons. The sample comes from a study of cytomegalovirus exposure and HLA in healthy donors. Overall study results and limits: In vitro testing confirmed a few CMV-associated chains as specific for CMV antigens. The study had only CMV serostatus as immune exposure information.

Donors showed nominal health when sampled, although they likely had unrecorded immune exposures. Material: PBMCs. The origin of this receptor is a male donor in good health and CMV-seropositive.

The CDR3 DNA is TGTGCCAGCAGCGGCGGACAGGGTGGCATCAGTGAAGCTTTCTTT. Translating it yields CASSGGQGGISEAFF. V gene TRBV9 combines with J gene TRBJ1-1, with 8 positions matching TRBD1. The germline V gene has CDR1 SGDLS and CDR2 YYNGEE. CDR3 length: 15 amino acids. J lost 7 bases, V lost 3 bases, and 11 bases had no gene match.